This T cell receptor (beta chain) stems from a study of shared clonotypes between healthy human individuals. The CDR3 is 15 amino acids. V lost 0 bases and J lost 5, with 14 bases in between. Germline CDR1 is SGHAT and CDR2 is FQNNGV. Only CD45RO-negative cells positively selected for CCR7 counted as naive CD8 cells, so terminally differentiated effector memory CD45RA+ cells were excluded. Some clones are missing from TCRdb's copy, which holds only in-frame ones; the method was immunoSEQ multiplex PCR. The repertoire holds more than 550,000 clones, with approximately 90% as singletons. Sequencing input: naive CD8+ T cells sorted from blood. The rearrangement joins TRBV11-2 to TRBJ2-7; D remains ambiguous. The receptor comes from a man aged 30-40 years in good health. CDR3 bases: TGTGCCAGCAGCTTAGATGGGTTTTCGGGTAACGAGCAGTACTTC. Translated, it gives CASSLDGFSGNEQYF.